This section outlines one T cell receptor (beta chain) sequence together with its context. Its antigen is undetermined. The CDR3 has 15 residues. Germline values: CDR1 MDHEN, CDR2 SYDVKM. With 2 bases removed from V and 7 bases from J, the gap between germline ends came to 15 bases. This record comes from a study of T-cell reconstitution after alpha-beta-depleted transplantation in children. Findings of the study overall: About two months after transplant, alpha-beta T cells reportedly came from several hundred expanded graft clones. Newly produced T cells mostly accounted for T-cell counts and diversity one year post-transplant.

Unique molecular identifiers tagged the TCRbeta library. TCRdb recomputed calls from the PCR reads with MiXCR, one row per CDR3 protein. The top ten hold around 5.6% of the sample, which has about 98,000 distinct CDR3 sequences, 5% to 6% seen once. The specimen was PBMCs, mostly from graft donor cells, collected 60 days after TCRalphabeta/CD19-depleted stem cell transplant. The source is a female patient between 2 and 15 years old who had a stem cell transplant for Fanconi anemia, so the T cells may come from the graft donor. The genes are TRBV28 and TRBJ1-5; D not certain. CDR3 nucleotide sequence: TGTGCCAGCAGTTTAAATTTGGCGCTAGGGCAGCCCCAGCATTTT. Amino acid sequence: CASSLNLALGQPQHF.